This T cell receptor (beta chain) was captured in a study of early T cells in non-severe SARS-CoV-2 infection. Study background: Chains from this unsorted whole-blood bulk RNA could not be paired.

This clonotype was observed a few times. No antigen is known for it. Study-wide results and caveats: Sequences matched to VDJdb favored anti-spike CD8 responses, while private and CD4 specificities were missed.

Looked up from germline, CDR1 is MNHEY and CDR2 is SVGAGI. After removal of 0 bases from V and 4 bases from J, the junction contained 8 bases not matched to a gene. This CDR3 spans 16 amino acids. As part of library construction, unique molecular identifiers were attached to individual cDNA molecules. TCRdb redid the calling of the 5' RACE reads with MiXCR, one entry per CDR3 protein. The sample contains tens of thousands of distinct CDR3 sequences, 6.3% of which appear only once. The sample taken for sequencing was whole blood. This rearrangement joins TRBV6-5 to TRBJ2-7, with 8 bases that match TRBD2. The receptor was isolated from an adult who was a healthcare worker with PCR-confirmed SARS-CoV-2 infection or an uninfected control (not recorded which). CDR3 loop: CASSYSGREGKYEQYF. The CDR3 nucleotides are TGTGCCAGCAGTTACTCCGGACGGGAGGGTAAATACGAGCAGTACTTC.